This passage covers 32 T cell receptor beta chains from one sample sequenced in a study of blood T cell repertoires in COVID-19 (TCRdb year 2020). The library relied on the immunoSEQ multiplex PCR assay. Held by TCRdb, this immuneACCESS table contains in-frame sequences only and omits some clones. Under half of the omission traces to an unresolved V gene where checked; the cause of the rest is unknown. Within this sample are approximately 210,000 clones, with less than 90% of them counted one time only. Under 12% of the sample comes from the top ten. Sequencing used peripheral blood. Receptor source: a woman older than 75 with COVID-19, enrolled during active disease.

V is TRBV10-3 and J is TRBJ1-4; D perhaps matches TRBD1 (5 bases). The germline CDR1 and CDR2 sequences are ENHRY and SYGVKD. CDR3 length: 17 residues. Trimming stripped 0 bases from V and 0 bases from J, with 11 bases between. CDR3 protein: CAISESFLGATNEKLFF. The CDR3 DNA is TGTGCCATCAGTGAGTCGTTTTTAGGGGCAACTAATGAAAAACTGTTTTTT.

This chain uses TRBV15 with TRBJ1-2; D is undetermined. Germline loops: CDR1 LNHNV, CDR2 YYDKDF (reference sequence). There are 14 residues in the CDR3. V lost 0 bases and J 1 base, leaving 6 bases between the germline ends. The CDR3 DNA is TGTGCCACCAGCAGAGATGAGGGTAACTATGGCTACACCTTC. Encoded protein: CATSRDEGNYGYTF. The full variable domain, with the rest looked up from reference TRBV15 and TRBJ1-2, is DAMVIQNPRYQVTQFGKPVTLSCSQTLNHNVMYWYQQKSSQAPKLLFHYYDKDFNNEADTPDNFQSRRPNTSFCFLDIRSPGLGDTAMYLCATSRDEGNYGYTFGSGTRLTVV.

This clone was picked up one time. The chain combines TRBV4-2 with TRBJ2-6; possible D gene TRBD1, 6 bases. Germline V gene lookup returns CDR1 LGHNA and CDR2 YNFKEQ. Trimming pared 0 bases from V and 0 bases from J, leaving 12 bases between. The CDR3 runs to 18 residues. CDR3 region: CASSQDSTGPSGANVLTF. In DNA form, the CDR3 reads TGTGCCAGCAGCCAAGATTCGACAGGCCCCTCTGGGGCCAACGTCCTGACTTTC.

The chain couples TRBV28 to TRBJ1-5; a weak D match, TRBD1 (5 bases). Deletions cut 6 bases from V and 1 base from J, with 13 bases between. CDR3 length: 15 amino acids. From germline, CDR1 is MDHEN and CDR2 SYDVKM. The CDR3 sequence: CASRVETASNQPQHF. The CDR3 DNA reads TGTGCCAGCAGGGTTGAGACAGCCAGCAATCAGCCCCAGCATTTT.

The chain recombines TRBV6-6 with TRBJ1-4; D is unclear. The V gene lost 6 bases and the J gene lost 8 bases, with 10 bases spanning the gap. The CDR3 is made up of 12 amino acids. CDR1 is MNHNY, CDR2 SVGAGI, per germline (reference sequence). In DNA, the CDR3 is TGTGCCAGCAGAGCCGCGGGGGAAAAACTGTTTTTT. Its protein product is CASRAAGEKLFF.

The rearrangement links TRBV18 to TRBJ1-5; TRBD1 might be the D (5 bases). Per the germline V gene, CDR1 is KGHSH and CDR2 is LQKENI. Trimming pared 3 bases from V and 0 bases from J, leaving 15 bases between. This CDR3 has 17 residues. The CDR3 DNA reads as TGTGCCAGCTCACCGAAGGTAGGGGATTATAGCAATCAGCCCCAGCATTTT. Protein sequence: CASSPKVGDYSNQPQHF. Based on the CDR3 plus reference TRBV18 and TRBJ1-5, the full variable domain is NAGVMQNPRHLVRRRGQEARLRCSPMKGHSHVYWYRQLPEEGLKFMVYLQKENIIDESGMPKERFSAEFPKEGPSILRIQQVVRGDSAAYFCASSPKVGDYSNQPQHFGDGTRLSIL.

V usage is TRBV18 and J usage is TRBJ1-1; D gene ambiguous. V was cut by 0 bases and J by 4 bases, with 6 bases left in between. Germline V gene sequence: CDR1 KGHSH, CDR2 LQKENI. The CDR3 has 13 amino acids. CDR3 residues: CASSPPSSTEAFF. DNA for the CDR3: TGTGCCAGCTCACCACCGAGTTCCACTGAAGCTTTCTTT.

The chain joins TRBV19 to TRBJ1-2; D gene uncertain. Germline V CDR1 and CDR2: LNHDA, SQIVND (reference sequence). V dropped 6 bases and J dropped 4 bases, with 15 bases sitting between them. There are 14 residues in the CDR3. For the CDR3, the DNA is TGTGCCAGTAGGCCTGAGACAATCTCCTATGGCTACACCTTC. Its protein product is CASRPETISYGYTF.

The chain has TRBV7-2 and TRBJ2-2; 8 bases map to TRBD1. Per the germline V gene, CDR1 is SGHTA and CDR2 is FQGNSA. CDR3 length: 15 residues. J was trimmed by 6 bases and V by 5 bases; bases with no gene match: 8. CDR3 in amino acids: CASSPRQGRAGELFF. CDR3 nucleotides: TGTGCCAGCAGCCCACGACAGGGGCGGGCCGGGGAGCTGTTTTTT. The full variable domain, in which reference TRBV7-2 and TRBJ2-2 provide the parts outside the CDR3, is GAGVSQSPSNKVTEKGKDVELRCDPISGHTALYWYRQSLGQGLEFLIYFQGNSAPDKSGLPSDRFSAERTGGSVSTLTIQRTQQEDSAVYLCASSPRQGRAGELFFGEGSRLTVL.

The rearrangement uses TRBV7-2 and TRBJ1-2; 8 positions match TRBD1. Germline V gene data show CDR1 as SGHTA and CDR2 as FQGNSA. J was trimmed by 11 bases and V by 1 base; bases with no gene match: 9. The CDR3 spans 14 residues. The chain's CDR3 is CASSLGRDRIRYTF. In DNA form, the CDR3 reads TGTGCCAGCAGCTTAGGCCGGGACAGGATTAGGTACACCTTC.

This rearrangement joins TRBV2 to TRBJ1-4, with D perhaps matching TRBD1 (6 bases). The CDR3 sequence is 14 residues long. Germline loops: CDR1 SNHLY, CDR2 FYNNEI. The V gene lost 6 bases and the J gene lost 5 bases, with 13 bases spanning the gap. CDR3 nucleotides: TGTGCCAGCAGCTATAGGGGGATCAATGAAAAACTGTTTTTT. Amino acids: CASSYRGINEKLFF.

The rearrangement joins TRBV4-2 to TRBJ1-1; 8 bases map to TRBD1. V lost 0 bases to trimming and J lost 3 bases; unmatched junction nucleotides: 3. Germline assignment: CDR1 LGHNA and CDR2 YNFKEQ. The length of the CDR3 is 15 residues. CDR3 loop: CASSQDRQGHTEAFF. The DNA for the CDR3 is TGTGCCAGCAGCCAAGACCGACAGGGGCACACTGAAGCTTTCTTT.

The chain has TRBV2 and TRBJ1-3; no reliable D call. CDR3 length equals 14 residues. Trimming cost V 2 bases and J 2 bases, with 7 bases left between them. CDR1 and CDR2 (germline): SNHLY, FYNNEI. The CDR3 is CASSETVTGNTIYF. The CDR3 DNA reads TGTGCCAGCAGTGAAACAGTCACTGGAAACACCATATATTTT.

The chain has TRBV3-1 (or the pseudogene TRBV3-2) and TRBJ2-7; 9 bases fit TRBD1. Germline CDR1 reads LGHDT; CDR2 reads YNNKEL (reference sequence). V lost 4 bases and J lost 9; bases outside the gene matches: 10. The CDR3 sequence is 14 residues long. CDR3: CASSLGVDRGAQYV. In nucleotides, the CDR3 is TGTGCCAGCAGCCTTGGAGTGGACAGGGGAGCGCAGTACGTC.

The rearrangement joins TRBV19 to TRBJ1-4; D unresolved. CDR1 LNHDA and CDR2 SQIVND come from the germline V gene (reference sequence). V dropped 5 bases and J dropped 1 base, with 8 bases sitting between them. This CDR3 is 14 amino acids long. The CDR3 coding sequence is TGTGCCAGTAGTCCCTCGAGAACTAATGAAAAACTGTTTTTT. This codes for CASSPSRTNEKLFF.

The DNA for the CDR3 is TGTGCCAGTAGTATGAGCGGGACAGGGTATCAGCCCCAGCATTTT. It specifies CASSMSGTGYQPQHF. The V and J genes are TRBV19 and TRBJ1-5; 9 bases match TRBD1. This CDR3 spans 15 amino acids. The V and J ends lost 3 bases and 5 bases, in that order; junction bases with no gene match: 5. CDR1 and CDR2 (germline): LNHDA, SQIVND (reference sequence). Combining the CDR3 with reference TRBV19 and TRBJ1-5 gives the whole variable domain DGGITQSPKYLFRKEGQNVTLSCEQNLNHDAMYWYRQDPGQGLRLIYYSQIVNDFQKGDIAEGYSVSREKKESFPLTVTSAQKNPTAFYLCASSMSGTGYQPQHFGDGTRLSIL.

The chain combines TRBV3-1 (or the pseudogene TRBV3-2) with TRBJ2-2; tentative D call: TRBD1 (6 bases). Germline CDR1 is LGHDT and CDR2 is YNNKEL (reference sequence). Trimming removed 5 bases from V and 5 bases from J, with 12 bases in between. CDR3 size: 14 residues. The CDR3 region has the DNA TGTGCCAGCAGCTCGTTACAGGGAACCGGGGAGCTGTTTTTT. It yields the protein CASSSLQGTGELFF.

The chain uses TRBV5-1 and TRBJ1-1, with 7 positions matching TRBD1. The V gene end was trimmed by 4 bases and the J gene end by 4 bases; junction bases not matched to a gene: 10. The CDR3 loop spans 15 amino acids. Germline loops: CDR1 SGHRS, CDR2 YFSETQ. Here the CDR3 reads CASSLRQNRGTEAFF. In DNA, the CDR3 is TGCGCCAGCAGCCTTCGACAGAACAGGGGCACTGAAGCTTTCTTT.

The chain carries TRBV7-6 and TRBJ2-5; D perhaps matches TRBD2 (7 bases). V shed 5 bases and J shed 5 bases, with 18 bases lying between them. There are 15 residues in the CDR3. Germline V gene lookup returns CDR1 SGHVS and CDR2 FNYEAQ. The CDR3 bases are TGTGCCAGCAGCCAACGTGGGGGGGCCGGCGAGACCCAGTACTTC. Protein product: CASSQRGGAGETQYF.

This chain uses TRBV9 with TRBJ2-3; 8 positions agree with TRBD2. V lost 0 bases to trimming and J lost 1 base; unmatched junction nucleotides: 4. The CDR3 spans 16 residues. Germline V gives CDR1 SGDLS, CDR2 YYNGEE. The DNA for the CDR3 is TGTGCCAGCAGCGTAGTGGATAGCGGGGGCACAGATACGCAGTATTTT. This sequence encodes CASSVVDSGGTDTQYF.

V usage is TRBV6-2 or TRBV6-3 and J usage is TRBJ2-1; 12 nucleotides line up with TRBD2. V trimming: 5 bases; J trimming: 1 base; junction bases outside the gene matches: 9. Germline CDR1 MNHEY, CDR2 SVGEGT. This CDR3 spans 18 amino acids. CDR3 bases: TGTGCCAGCAGTCCCGGGACTAGCGGGCCTAAATCCTACAATGAGCAGTTCTTC. Residues: CASSPGTSGPKSYNEQFF.

This rearrangement joins TRBV7-3 to TRBJ2-2; unclear D gene. CDR3 length: 14 residues. Germline V CDR1 and CDR2: SGHTA, FQGTGA. V was pared by 2 bases and J by 0 bases, with 4 bases between. The CDR3 reads CASSLLTNTGELFF. For the CDR3, the DNA is TGTGCCAGCAGCTTACTAACGAACACCGGGGAGCTGTTTTTT. The full variable domain, its missing parts supplied by reference TRBV7-3 and TRBJ2-2, is GAGVSQTPSNKVTEKGKYVELRCDPISGHTALYWYRQSLGQGPEFLIYFQGTGAADDSGLPNDRFFAVRPEGSVSTLKIQRTERGDSAVYLCASSLLTNTGELFFGEGSRLTVL.

The chain joins TRBV6-6 to TRBJ1-5, with D uncertain. The germline V gene encodes CDR1 MNHNY and CDR2 SVGAGI (reference sequence). CDR3 length equals 16 residues. V was trimmed by 5 bases and J by 0 bases, leaving 14 bases between them. The CDR3 nucleotides are TGTGCCAGCAGTCCTTACACTACCGATAGCAATCAGCCCCAGCATTTT. Protein: CASSPYTTDSNQPQHF.

CDR3 in amino acids: CASSSVGGYGYTF. In DNA form, the CDR3 reads TGTGCCAGCAGTTCAGTGGGAGGCTATGGCTACACCTTC. The rearrangement links TRBV12-3 or TRBV12-4 to TRBJ1-2, with no clear D. The CDR3 spans 13 residues. Trimming cost V 4 bases and J 4 bases, with 10 bases left between them.

This chain's CDR3 is CASSSGQGTTEAFF. CDR3 DNA sequence: TGTGCCAGCAGCTCGGGACAGGGAACCACTGAAGCTTTCTTT. The chain couples TRBV7-3 to TRBJ1-1, with 9 bases aligning to TRBD1. With V trimmed by 4 bases and J by 4 bases, 4 bases remained unmatched. The CDR3 has 14 residues. Germline V lookup: CDR1 SGHTA, CDR2 FQGTGA.

The CDR3 region is CASSAAGTSGVYTGELFF. The CDR3 DNA reads as TGTGCCAGCAGCGCCGCCGGGACTAGCGGGGTTTACACCGGGGAGCTGTTTTTT. This chain uses TRBV7-8 with TRBJ2-2; 13 nucleotides match TRBD2. CDR3 length: 18 residues. Germline CDR1 is SGHVS and CDR2 is FQNEAQ. With 5 bases clipped from V and 3 bases from J, the junction kept 9 bases outside the gene matches.

This clone has more than one count but fewer than ten. This chain connects TRBV5-1 to TRBJ1-1, with 9 positions matching TRBD1. The germline gives CDR1 SGHRS, CDR2 YFSETQ. The V segment lost 2 bases and the J segment 5 bases; nucleotides outside the gene matches: 7. CDR3 length: 15 residues. The CDR3 loop reads CASSLTGGVSTEAFF. The CDR3 coding sequence is TGCGCCAGCAGCTTAACAGGGGGCGTCTCTACTGAAGCTTTCTTT.

The chain has TRBV11-2 and TRBJ1-1; 7 nucleotides match TRBD1. This CDR3 is built from 14 residues. V lost 5 bases, J lost 2 bases, and 5 bases stayed unmatched. CDR1 SGHAT and CDR2 FQNNGV come from the germline V gene. In DNA, the CDR3 is TGTGCCAGCAGCATGACAGGGAGAAACACTGAAGCTTTCTTT. Translation gives CASSMTGRNTEAFF.

The genes are TRBV3-1 (or the pseudogene TRBV3-2) and TRBJ2-3, with D tentatively TRBD2 (6 bases). CDR3 size: 14 residues. CDR1 and CDR2 (germline): LGHDT, YNNKEL (reference sequence). The germline V and J ends were trimmed by 8 bases and 0 bases, with 12 bases remaining between them. The CDR3 coding sequence is TGTGCCAGCGAGCGCGGAGGGAGCACAGATACGCAGTATTTT. This translates into CASERGGSTDTQYF.

Here the CDR3 reads CASSLGGQGRTYEQYF. CDR3 nucleotide sequence: TGCGCCAGCAGCTTGGGGGGACAGGGGAGAACCTACGAGCAGTACTTC. The chain employs TRBV5-1 and TRBJ2-7, with 10 nucleotides matching TRBD1. The germline V gene encodes CDR1 SGHRS and CDR2 YFSETQ. The trim removed 0 bases at V and 2 bases at J, leaving 5 bases unmatched. The CDR3 consists of 16 residues.

The chain links TRBV7-2 to TRBJ2-2, with TRBD1 matching 7 bases. This CDR3 region has 17 residues. J was trimmed by 5 bases and V by 2 bases; bases with no gene match: 11. Germline V lookup: CDR1 SGHTA, CDR2 FQGNSA. The CDR3 bases are TGTGCCAGCAGCTTAATGTCAACAGGGGCCAGGACCGGGGAGCTGTTTTTT. Amino acids: CASSLMSTGARTGELFF.

The J gene is TRBJ2-2, the V gene TRBV12-5; 9 bases fit TRBD1. The ends lost 7 bases at V and 3 bases at J; junction bases unmatched: 9. The length of the CDR3 is 16 residues. CDR1 and CDR2 (germline): LGHNT, FRNRAP. The CDR3 is CASAQLRDRDTGELFF. CDR3 sequence (DNA): TGTGCTAGTGCCCAGCTGAGGGACAGGGACACCGGGGAGCTGTTTTTT.